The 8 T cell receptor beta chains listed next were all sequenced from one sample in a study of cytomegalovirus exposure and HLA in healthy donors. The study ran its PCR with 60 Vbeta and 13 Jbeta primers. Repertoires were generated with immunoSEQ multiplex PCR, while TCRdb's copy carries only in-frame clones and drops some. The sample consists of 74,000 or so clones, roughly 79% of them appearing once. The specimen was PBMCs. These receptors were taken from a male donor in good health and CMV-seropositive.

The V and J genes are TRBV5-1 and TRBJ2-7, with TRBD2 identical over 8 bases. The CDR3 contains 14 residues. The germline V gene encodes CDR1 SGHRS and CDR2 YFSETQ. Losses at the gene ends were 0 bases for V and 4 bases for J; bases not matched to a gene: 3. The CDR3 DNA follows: TGCGCCAGCAGCTTGGTCGCTAGCGGGTACGAGCAGTACTTC. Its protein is CASSLVASGYEQYF. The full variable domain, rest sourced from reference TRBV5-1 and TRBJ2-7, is KAGVTQTPRYLIKTRGQQVTLSCSPISGHRSVSWYQQTPGQGLQFLFEYFSETQRNKGNFPGRFSGRQFSNSRSEMNVSTLELGDSALYLCASSLVASGYEQYFGPGTRLTVT.

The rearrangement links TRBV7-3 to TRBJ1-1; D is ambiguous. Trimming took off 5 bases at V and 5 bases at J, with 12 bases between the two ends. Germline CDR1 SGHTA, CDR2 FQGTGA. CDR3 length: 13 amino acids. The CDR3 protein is CASSPGPGTEAFF. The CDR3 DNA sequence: TGTGCCAGCAGCCCAGGACCGGGGACTGAAGCTTTCTTT. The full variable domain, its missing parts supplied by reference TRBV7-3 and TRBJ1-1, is GAGVSQTPSNKVTEKGKYVELRCDPISGHTALYWYRQSLGQGPEFLIYFQGTGAADDSGLPNDRFFAVRPEGSVSTLKIQRTERGDSAVYLCASSPGPGTEAFFGQGTRLTVV.

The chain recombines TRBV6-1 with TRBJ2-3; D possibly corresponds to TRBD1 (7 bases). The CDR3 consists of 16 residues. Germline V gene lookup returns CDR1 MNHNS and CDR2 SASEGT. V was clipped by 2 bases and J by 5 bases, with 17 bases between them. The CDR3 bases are TGTGCCAGCAGTGAAAGCAGGGGGGACGGGCGAGATACGCAGTATTTT. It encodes CASSESRGDGRDTQYF.

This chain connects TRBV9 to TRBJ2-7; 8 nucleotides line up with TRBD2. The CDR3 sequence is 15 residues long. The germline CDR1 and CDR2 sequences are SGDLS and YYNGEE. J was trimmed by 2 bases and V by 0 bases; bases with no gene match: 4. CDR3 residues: CASSVETSGTYEQYF. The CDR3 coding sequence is TGTGCCAGCAGCGTAGAAACTAGCGGAACCTACGAGCAGTACTTC.

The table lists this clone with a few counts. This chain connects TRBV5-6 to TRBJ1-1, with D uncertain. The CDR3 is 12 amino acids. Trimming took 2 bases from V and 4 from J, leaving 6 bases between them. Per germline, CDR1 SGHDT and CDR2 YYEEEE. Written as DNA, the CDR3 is TGTGCCAGCAGCTTATACAGCACTGAAGCTTTCTTT. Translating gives CASSLYSTEAFF.

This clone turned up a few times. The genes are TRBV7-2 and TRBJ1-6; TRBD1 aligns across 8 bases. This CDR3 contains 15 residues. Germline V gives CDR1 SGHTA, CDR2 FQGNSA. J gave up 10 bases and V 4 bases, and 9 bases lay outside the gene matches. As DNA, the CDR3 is TGTGCCAGCAGCTCAGGACAGGGTGACAAGTCACCCCTCCACTTT. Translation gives CASSSGQGDKSPLHF.

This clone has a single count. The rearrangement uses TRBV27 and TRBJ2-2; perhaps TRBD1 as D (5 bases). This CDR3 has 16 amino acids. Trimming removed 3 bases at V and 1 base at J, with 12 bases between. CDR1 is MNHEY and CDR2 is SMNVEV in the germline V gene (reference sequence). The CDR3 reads CASSLFRQQNTGELFF. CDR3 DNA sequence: TGTGCCAGCAGTTTGTTTCGACAGCAGAACACCGGGGAGCTGTTTTTT.

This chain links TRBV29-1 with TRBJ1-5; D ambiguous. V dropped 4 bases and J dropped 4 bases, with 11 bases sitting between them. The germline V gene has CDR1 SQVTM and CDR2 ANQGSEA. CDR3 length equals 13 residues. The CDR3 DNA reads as TGCAGCGTTGCCTGGGGAGAAAATCAGCCCCAGCATTTT. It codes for CSVAWGENQPQHF.